This passage covers 28 T cell receptor beta chains from one sample sequenced in a study of T cell responses to AZD1222 COVID-19 vaccine. TCRdb's copy holds only in-frame clones and misses some; the assay was immunoSEQ multiplex PCR. The sample records fewer than 180,000 clones, roughly 94% being singletons. The sample in question was peripheral blood, obtained on day 0 of AZD1222 vaccination. Receptors originate from an adult in good health.

The rearrangement uses TRBV14 and TRBJ2-5; 7 nucleotides align to TRBD1. Looked up from germline, CDR1 is SGHDN and CDR2 is FVKESK. V was pared by 3 bases and J by 0 bases, with 7 bases of the junction left unmatched. CDR3 length: 16 amino acids. The CDR3 spells CASSQGQKSYQETQYF. The CDR3 DNA reads TGTGCCAGCAGCCAGGGACAGAAGTCTTACCAAGAGACCCAGTACTTC.

The V call is TRBV7-9, the J call TRBJ2-2, with D hard to call. CDR3 length: 14 amino acids. V was trimmed by 5 bases and J by 5 bases, leaving 12 bases between them. The germline V gene has CDR1 SEHNR and CDR2 FQNEAQ (reference sequence). The CDR3 coding sequence is TGTGCCAGCAGCCCCAGTAGGGATACCGGGGAGCTGTTTTTT. This encodes CASSPSRDTGELFF.

A single count supports this clone. The chain is built from TRBV4-1 and TRBJ2-3; D is possibly TRBD2 (5 bases). The ends were cut back, 4 bases at V and 0 bases at J, with 8 bases in the middle. This CDR3 has 14 amino acids. CDR1 and CDR2 from the germline V gene are MGHRA and YSYEKL. The CDR3 sequence: CASSRGLSTDTQYF. CDR3 nucleotide sequence: TGCGCCAGCAGCCGAGGGCTTAGCACAGATACGCAGTATTTT.

This sequence joins TRBV20-1 and TRBJ2-2; 8 bases line up with TRBD2. Germline V CDR1 and CDR2: DFQATT, SNEGSKA (reference sequence). V dropped 6 bases and J dropped 5; count of bases not matched to a gene: 5. The CDR3 consists of 13 residues. Here the CDR3 DNA reads TGCAGTGCCAGTACGGGGGGGACCGGGGAGCTGTTTTTT. It translates to CSASTGGTGELFF.

The CDR3 DNA sequence: TGTGCCATAAGGGAGACAGGGGAAAAAACCGGGGAGCTGTTTTTT. It yields the protein CAIRETGEKTGELFF. The rearrangement uses TRBV10-3 and TRBJ2-2, with 8 bases lining up with TRBD1. CDR1 and CDR2 from the germline V gene are ENHRY and SYGVKD. The CDR3 runs 15 residues. The V gene end was trimmed by 9 bases and the J gene end by 5 bases; junction bases not matched to a gene: 11.

The rearrangement joins TRBV19 to TRBJ1-1, with 9 bases identical to TRBD1. Germline CDR1 and CDR2: LNHDA and SQIVND (reference sequence). CDR3 length: 16 residues. V was pared by 7 bases and J by 0 bases, with 9 bases of the junction left unmatched. The CDR3 loop is CASIQGQGNMNTEAFF. The CDR3 DNA sequence: TGTGCCAGTATCCAGGGACAGGGAAACATGAACACTGAAGCTTTCTTT. The whole variable domain, remainder taken from reference TRBV19 and TRBJ1-1, is DGGITQSPKYLFRKEGQNVTLSCEQNLNHDAMYWYRQDPGQGLRLIYYSQIVNDFQKGDIAEGYSVSREKKESFPLTVTSAQKNPTAFYLCASIQGQGNMNTEAFFGQGTRLTVV.

This chain connects TRBV29-1 to TRBJ1-3; no clear D. The CDR3 sequence is 13 residues long. Trimming shortened V by 7 bases and J by 0 bases, and 10 bases separated the two germline ends. Germline assignment: CDR1 SQVTM and CDR2 ANQGSEA. CDR3 DNA: TGCAGCGCCCGGTACAGCTCTGGAAACACCATATATTTT. As protein: CSARYSSGNTIYF.

The V gene is TRBV18, the J gene TRBJ1-2, with D unresolved. Trimming pared 0 bases from V and 8 bases from J, leaving 13 bases between. Germline-derived CDR1 and CDR2 are KGHSH and LQKENI. The CDR3 loop spans 14 amino acids. The DNA for the CDR3 is TGTGCCAGCTCACCACCGCACCAGCGAGGAGGCTACACCTTC. Amino acids: CASSPPHQRGGYTF.

V is TRBV2 and J is TRBJ2-5; 8 bases are a match to TRBD2. Per the germline V gene, CDR1 is SNHLY and CDR2 is FYNNEI. The CDR3 covers 12 residues. In DNA form, the CDR3 reads TGTGCTTCACTGCCGGGAGGGGAGACCCAGTACTTC. It codes for CASLPGGETQYF.

The chain recombines TRBV4-1 with TRBJ1-2; no firm D call. V was shortened by 3 bases and J by 7 bases, with 21 bases between the two germline ends. Germline assignment: CDR1 MGHRA and CDR2 YSYEKL. The CDR3 totals 16 residues. CDR3 loop: CASSHPGGGRPFGYTF. CDR3 bases: TGCGCCAGCAGCCACCCAGGTGGAGGACGTCCCTTTGGCTACACCTTC.

The chain recombines TRBV7-3 with TRBJ2-1; a possible D gene is TRBD1 (7 bases). From germline, CDR1 is SGHTA and CDR2 FQGTGA. The CDR3 runs 16 residues. Trimming stripped 5 bases from V and 0 bases from J, with 14 bases between. In nucleotides, the CDR3 is TGTGCCAGCAGCCAGGGGGGCGGTAGCTCCTACAATGAGCAGTTCTTC. Translation gives CASSQGGGSSYNEQFF.

This sequence joins TRBV3-1 (or the pseudogene TRBV3-2) and TRBJ1-2, with unresolved D. The CDR3 has 11 amino acids. The V gene lost 5 bases and the J gene lost 5 bases, with 6 bases spanning the gap. CDR1 and CDR2 from the germline V gene are LGHDT and YNNKEL (reference sequence). The CDR3 spells CASSGYYGYTF. DNA for the CDR3: TGTGCCAGCAGCGGTTATTATGGCTACACCTTC.

The V and J genes are TRBV27 and TRBJ2-2; D unresolved. The V gene's germline CDR1 is MNHEY and CDR2 SMNVEV (reference sequence). This CDR3 spans 14 amino acids. Trimming removed 2 bases at V and 7 bases at J, with 11 bases between. DNA for the CDR3: TGTGCCAGCAGTTTAGATTCGGGTAGCGGGGAGCTGTTTTTT. Amino acids: CASSLDSGSGELFF.

V and J are TRBV27 and TRBJ1-5; 7 positions agree with TRBD1. The J segment lost 1 base and the V segment lost 6 bases, leaving 9 bases of the junction unmatched. CDR1 and CDR2 (germline): MNHEY, SMNVEV (reference sequence). The CDR3 sequence is 16 residues long. The CDR3, as DNA: TGTGCCAGCAGCACCTACAGGGGTGGGAGCAATCAGCCCCAGCATTTT. Its protein is CASSTYRGGSNQPQHF.

This clone showed up just once. The chain carries TRBV29-1 and TRBJ2-1; 9 nucleotides line up with TRBD1. J lost 4 bases, V lost 3 bases, and 4 bases had no gene match. The CDR3 totals 14 residues. In germline, CDR1 is SQVTM, CDR2 ANQGSEA. This CDR3 reads CSVDPTGGYNEQFF. For the CDR3, the DNA is TGCAGCGTTGACCCGACAGGGGGGTACAATGAGCAGTTCTTC.

The rearrangement uses TRBV19 and TRBJ1-1; D not certain. V lost 3 bases and J lost 3, with 8 bases in between. In germline, CDR1 is LNHDA, CDR2 SQIVND (reference sequence). The CDR3 spans 13 residues. The CDR3 DNA reads as TGTGCCAGTAGTATTGGGGTTTACACTGAAGCTTTCTTT. This encodes CASSIGVYTEAFF.

This chain links TRBV18 with TRBJ2-7, with D perhaps TRBD1 (5 bases). This CDR3 spans 13 amino acids. The V and J ends lost 3 bases and 6 bases respectively, with 12 bases between them. The germline gives CDR1 KGHSH, CDR2 LQKENI. The CDR3: CASSPVAQGEQYV. CDR3 DNA: TGTGCCAGCTCACCGGTCGCCCAGGGCGAGCAGTACGTC.

V gene TRBV27 combines with J gene TRBJ1-2; D perhaps matches TRBD1 (6 bases). V dropped 8 bases and J dropped 4 bases, with 14 bases sitting between them. Per germline, CDR1 MNHEY and CDR2 SMNVEV (reference sequence). The CDR3 has 13 residues. CDR3 sequence (DNA): TGTGCCAGCCGAAGTCGGACAGCCTATGGCTACACCTTC. It translates to CASRSRTAYGYTF.

This clone was detected a few times. The chain couples TRBV6-4 to TRBJ2-3, with 9 bases lining up with TRBD2. Germline-derived CDR1 and CDR2 are MRHNA and SNTAGT. The V and J ends lost 5 bases and 1 base, in that order; junction bases with no gene match: 7. This CDR3 region has 16 residues. The CDR3 DNA sequence: TGTGCCAGCAGTTCGATTAGCGGGAGCGGCACAGATACGCAGTATTTT. Its translation is CASSSISGSGTDTQYF.

The chain uses TRBV2 and TRBJ1-6; TRBD1 matches at 8 bases. Germline CDR1 and CDR2: SNHLY and FYNNEI. The CDR3 is 13 amino acids. V dropped 8 bases and J dropped 9; count of bases not matched to a gene: 6. As DNA, the CDR3 is TGTGCCAGCCAAGGACAGGGTTCTTCACCCCTCCACTTT. Amino acid sequence: CASQGQGSSPLHF.

V is TRBV15 and J is TRBJ1-3; TRBD1 agrees at 7 bases. CDR3 length: 13 residues. Germline V lookup: CDR1 LNHNV, CDR2 YYDKDF (reference sequence). V shed 8 bases and J 4 bases; nucleotides not matched to a gene: 5. The CDR3 region has the DNA TGTGCCACCGCCCGACAGGGCGGAAACACCATATATTTT. Residues: CATARQGGNTIYF.

This chain uses TRBV7-2 with TRBJ2-1; 12 bases are shared with TRBD2. Unmatched junction bases numbered 7, after V lost 1 base and J lost 9 bases. The germline CDR1 and CDR2 sequences are SGHTA and FQGNSA. There are 16 residues in the CDR3. The CDR3 DNA reads TGTGCCAGCAGCTTAGTCCTAGCGGGAGGGCTCGGTGAGCAGTTCTTC. This codes for CASSLVLAGGLGEQFF.

V and J are TRBV7-9 and TRBJ1-2, with TRBD1 matching over 9 bases. The CDR3 consists of 17 residues. V shed 5 bases and J 1 base; nucleotides not matched to a gene: 11. Germline-derived CDR1 and CDR2 are SEHNR and FQNEAQ (reference sequence). As DNA, the CDR3 is TGTGCCAGCAGCAGCCGGGACAGGGCCCACCTTAACTATGGCTACACCTTC. This gives the protein CASSSRDRAHLNYGYTF. Complete variable domain (other parts from reference TRBV7-9 and TRBJ1-2): DTGVSQNPRHKITKRGQNVTFRCDPISEHNRLYWYRQTLGQGPEFLTYFQNEAQLEKSRLLSDRFSAERPKGSFSTLEIQRTEQGDSAMYLCASSSRDRAHLNYGYTFGSGTRLTVV.

The rearrangement joins TRBV5-1 to TRBJ2-2, with D maybe TRBD1 (5 bases). Per the germline V gene, CDR1 is SGHRS and CDR2 is YFSETQ. Trimming shortened V by 1 base and J by 1 base, and 8 bases separated the two germline ends. This CDR3 has 15 residues. The CDR3 here is CASSLFQGNTGELFF. The CDR3 DNA is TGCGCCAGCAGCTTGTTTCAGGGGAACACCGGGGAGCTGTTTTTT.

A single count supports this clone. This chain connects TRBV5-1 to TRBJ2-3; 11 positions agree with TRBD2. The germline V gene encodes CDR1 SGHRS and CDR2 YFSETQ. The CDR3 runs to 17 residues. After removal of 0 bases from V and 3 bases from J, the junction contained 6 bases not matched to a gene. The CDR3 DNA follows: TGCGCCAGCAGCTTGGGGCCACTAGCGGGAGTGACAGATACGCAGTATTTT. It translates to CASSLGPLAGVTDTQYF.

V usage is TRBV13 and J usage is TRBJ2-2; possibly TRBD2 for D (6 bases). CDR1 is PRHDT and CDR2 is FYEKMQ in the germline V gene (reference sequence). The CDR3 loop spans 15 amino acids. The V end was cut by 6 bases, the J end by 6 bases, with 17 bases between. Here the CDR3 DNA reads TGTGCCAGCAGGGACCCCCCGGGAGTGGCCGGGGAGCTGTTTTTT. This gives the protein CASRDPPGVAGELFF.

The chain recombines TRBV27 with TRBJ1-1, with a weak D call TRBD1 (6 bases). This CDR3 is built from 15 residues. The V and J ends lost 0 bases and 5 bases respectively, with 13 bases between them. Germline V lookup: CDR1 MNHEY, CDR2 SMNVEV (reference sequence). The CDR3 bases are TGTGCCAGCAGTTTATCGCCGACAGGTGGGACTGAAGCTTTCTTT. This translates into CASSLSPTGGTEAFF.

The rearrangement links TRBV21-1 to TRBJ1-2. TRBV21-1 is listed as a pseudogene. CDR3 length equals 15 residues. Written as DNA, the CDR3 is TGTGCCAGCAGCAAAGAATCTGGGCGAGGGCAAGGCTACACCTTC. Translation gives CASSKESGRGQGYTF.